This TCR beta chain stems from a study of T cell responses to AZD1222 COVID-19 vaccine. Background on the study: Second-dose recipients at about 4 or about 12 weeks were treated as one pooled group. The study's findings and limits: Clonal diversity was possibly underestimated, and the donors were mostly white British, with more females. Two AZD1222 administrations were followed by greater Spike-specific TCR breadth and depth. Vaccine-associated CD4 TCRs ranged over spike, dominating at 160-218 and 743-854.

Clones were read by immunoSEQ multiplex PCR, and TCRdb kept only the in-frame ones, dropping some. The sample yields tens of thousands of clones, roughly 84% seen once. The germline V gene encodes CDR1 LNHDA and CDR2 SQIVND (reference sequence). With 5 bases clipped from V and 8 bases from J, the junction kept 11 bases outside the gene matches. This CDR3 spans 14 amino acids. As concerns this clone: The target antigen is unknown.

The sample here was peripheral blood, taken on day 0 of AZD1222 vaccination. The V call is TRBV19, the J call TRBJ1-2, with 7 bases matching TRBD1. This TCR came from an adult in good health. The CDR3 sequence: CASSVDRELLGYTF. CDR3 sequence (DNA): TGTGCCAGTAGTGTCGACAGGGAACTCCTCGGCTACACCTTC.